The source of this T cell receptor beta chain is a study of blood T cell repertoires in COVID-19. Per the study methods: Estimation of nucleated cell counts was performed using reference gene primer amplification. Profiled with immunoSEQ multiplex PCR; TCRdb holds only in-frame clones, not every one. V, J and clone size were drawn from that table, and D and trimming were deduced from the DNA. The table records around 130,000 clones, 84% of them present only once. This CDR3 has 13 amino acids. The V end was cut by 4 bases, the J end by 4 bases, with 11 bases between. The V gene's germline CDR1 is SGHRS and CDR2 YFSETQ.

The chain combines TRBV5-1 with TRBJ1-1; D possibly corresponds to TRBD1 (5 bases). The sample comprised peripheral blood. This clonotype was sampled from a woman aged 25 to 39 who had recovered from COVID-19. CDR3 in amino acids: CASSPEGVTEAFF. CDR3 DNA sequence: TGCGCCAGCAGCCCGGAAGGGGTCACTGAAGCTTTCTTT.